The rows below give T cell receptor beta chains drawn from one sample of a study of graft-versus-host responses after intestinal transplantation. The method was immunoSEQ multiplex PCR; TCRdb's version includes in-frame clones alone and lacks a portion of them. The sample has about 26,000 clones, roughly 80% seen once; the top ten hold 0.65% to 0.75%. No cognate antigen is known for these TCRs. The sequences come from unstimulated CD4+ T cells sorted from spleen or lymph node cells, collected before intestinal transplant. The receptors derive from a human donor who received an intestinal transplant. CDR3s include the opening cysteine and the closing phenylalanine or tryptophan. The order of the fields is J gene, D gene, clone size, V gene, CDR3 protein, CDR3 DNA. A D gene is named only where the DNA matches it firmly. Size tells how often a clone was seen (once, few, many) or the class of an expanded clone, and some rows leave it out.

TRBJ2-5	TRBD1	once	TRBV5-6	CASRLTGVGRTQYF	TGTGCCAGCAGGCTGACAGGGGTGGGTAGGACCCAGTACTTC
TRBJ1-3	TRBD1	-	TRBV4-1	CASSPYGTASSGNTIYF	TGCGCCAGCAGCCCCTACGGGACAGCCAGCTCTGGAAACACCATATATTTT
TRBJ2-3	-	-	TRBV5-4	CASSLLTSTDTQYF	TGTGCCAGCAGCTTGCTCACTAGCACAGATACGCAGTATTTT
TRBJ1-4	-	once	TRBV6-6	CASSYGRTNEKLFF	TGTGCCAGCAGTTATGGGAGAACTAATGAAAAACTGTTTTTT
TRBJ1-5	-	-	TRBV30	CAWAPGRLNQPQHF	TGTGCCTGGGCCCCCGGGCGGTTGAATCAGCCCCAGCATTTT
TRBJ2-3	TRBD1	-	TRBV19	CASSQRTGVNTDTQYF	TGTGCCAGTAGTCAACGGACAGGCGTAAACACAGATACGCAGTATTTT
TRBJ2-3	-	-	TRBV5-4	CASSLLGGDTQYF	TGTGCCAGCAGCTTACTAGGAGGGGATACGCAGTATTTT
TRBJ2-5	TRBD2	-	TRBV7-9	CASSLGTSGLETQYF	TGTGCCAGCAGCTTAGGGACTAGCGGATTAGAGACCCAGTACTTC
TRBJ1-5	TRBD1	-	TRBV6-1	CASSEALRDRGRNNQPQHF	TGTGCCAGCAGTGAAGCGCTAAGGGACAGGGGGCGAAACAATCAGCCCCAGCATTTT
TRBJ2-1	TRBD1	-	TRBV5-6	CASSLVGTGANEQFF	TGTGCCAGCAGCTTGGTGGGGACAGGGGCCAATGAGCAGTTCTTC
TRBJ2-4	TRBD2	-	TRBV5-4	CASSLPSGKGAKNIQYF	TGTGCCAGCAGCTTACCTAGCGGGAAGGGAGCCAAAAACATTCAGTACTTC
TRBJ2-1	TRBD2	-	TRBV30	CAWSDTGTSGRNEQFF	TGTGCCTGGAGTGATACCGGGACTAGCGGGAGAAATGAGCAGTTCTTC
TRBJ2-5	-	-	TRBV4-2	CASSQDGRDETQYF	TGTGCCAGCAGCCAAGATGGAAGGGACGAGACCCAGTACTTC
TRBJ2-7	-	-	TRBV28	CASNPGLSEQYF	TGTGCCAGCAATCCAGGGTTGAGCGAGCAGTACTTC
TRBJ2-7	TRBD1	-	TRBV7-8	CASSLRGQGAKSYEQYF	TGTGCCAGCAGCCTGAGGGGACAGGGGGCTAAAAGCTACGAGCAGTACTTC
TRBJ1-2	-	-	TRBV29-1	CSVKPRGDGYTF	TGCAGCGTTAAACCTAGGGGGGATGGCTACACCTTC